A single TCR beta chain is shown here with its context. This sample was taken from a study of T cells in Graves' hyperthyroidism and ophthalmopathy. Not enrolled were patients with uncontrolled infection, other autoimmune disease, pregnancy or lactation. Thyroid ultrasound, orbital computed tomography, clinical symptoms, and serum thyroxine and TRAb underpinned diagnoses. PBMCs were derived from 10 ml fresh peripheral blood. Authors of the study amplified TCR beta CDR3 regions from RNA transcripts. Primed by the HTBI set, a first-round RT-PCR was run on the TCR CDR3. MiXCR, run by TCRdb on the multiplex PCR reads, gives a single entry per CDR3 protein. The data show under 450,000 distinct CDR3 sequences, approximately 15% seen once. From germline, CDR1 is SGHTA and CDR2 FQGNSA. The CDR3 has 14 amino acids. V gave up 4 bases and J gave up 13 bases, with 17 bases separating them.

This clonotype originated in a young man with Graves' hyperthyroidism that later progressed to Graves' ophthalmopathy. The sample comprised blood. J is TRBJ1-6 and V is TRBV7-2; D is unresolved. CDR3 loop: CASSSDPIRDPLHF. In DNA form, the CDR3 reads TGTGCCAGCAGCTCCGACCCAATTAGGGATCCCCTCCACTTT.